This T cell receptor (beta chain) was documented in a study of human T cells and chemical hapten exposure. Study background: All patients underwent weekly scalp dosing with diphenylcyclopropenone for the full roughly 22-week study.

This clonotype has more than one count but fewer than ten. MiXCR was run by TCRdb on the RACE reads, yielding one entry per CDR3 protein. The sample carries some 360,000 distinct CDR3 sequences, roughly 4.6% recorded once. The germline gives CDR1 SGHVS, CDR2 FQNEAQ. Trimming removed 0 bases at V and 7 bases at J, with 7 bases between. The CDR3 is made up of 14 amino acids. As for time point: pre-sensitization, week 0. Treatment here: therapeutic diphenylcyclopropenone sensitization with weekly scalp DPC. The rearrangement uses TRBV7-8 and TRBJ1-6; no clear D. The sample here was whole blood, taken in connection with sensitization to the hapten diphenylcyclopropenone (DPC). The TCR originated in a woman in her forties or fifties with alopecia areata. Some clones in this sample may be carry-over from other donors' samples. The CDR3: CASSLAVLNSPLHF. The CDR3 nucleotides read TGTGCCAGCAGCTTAGCGGTCTTAAATTCACCCCTCCACTTT.